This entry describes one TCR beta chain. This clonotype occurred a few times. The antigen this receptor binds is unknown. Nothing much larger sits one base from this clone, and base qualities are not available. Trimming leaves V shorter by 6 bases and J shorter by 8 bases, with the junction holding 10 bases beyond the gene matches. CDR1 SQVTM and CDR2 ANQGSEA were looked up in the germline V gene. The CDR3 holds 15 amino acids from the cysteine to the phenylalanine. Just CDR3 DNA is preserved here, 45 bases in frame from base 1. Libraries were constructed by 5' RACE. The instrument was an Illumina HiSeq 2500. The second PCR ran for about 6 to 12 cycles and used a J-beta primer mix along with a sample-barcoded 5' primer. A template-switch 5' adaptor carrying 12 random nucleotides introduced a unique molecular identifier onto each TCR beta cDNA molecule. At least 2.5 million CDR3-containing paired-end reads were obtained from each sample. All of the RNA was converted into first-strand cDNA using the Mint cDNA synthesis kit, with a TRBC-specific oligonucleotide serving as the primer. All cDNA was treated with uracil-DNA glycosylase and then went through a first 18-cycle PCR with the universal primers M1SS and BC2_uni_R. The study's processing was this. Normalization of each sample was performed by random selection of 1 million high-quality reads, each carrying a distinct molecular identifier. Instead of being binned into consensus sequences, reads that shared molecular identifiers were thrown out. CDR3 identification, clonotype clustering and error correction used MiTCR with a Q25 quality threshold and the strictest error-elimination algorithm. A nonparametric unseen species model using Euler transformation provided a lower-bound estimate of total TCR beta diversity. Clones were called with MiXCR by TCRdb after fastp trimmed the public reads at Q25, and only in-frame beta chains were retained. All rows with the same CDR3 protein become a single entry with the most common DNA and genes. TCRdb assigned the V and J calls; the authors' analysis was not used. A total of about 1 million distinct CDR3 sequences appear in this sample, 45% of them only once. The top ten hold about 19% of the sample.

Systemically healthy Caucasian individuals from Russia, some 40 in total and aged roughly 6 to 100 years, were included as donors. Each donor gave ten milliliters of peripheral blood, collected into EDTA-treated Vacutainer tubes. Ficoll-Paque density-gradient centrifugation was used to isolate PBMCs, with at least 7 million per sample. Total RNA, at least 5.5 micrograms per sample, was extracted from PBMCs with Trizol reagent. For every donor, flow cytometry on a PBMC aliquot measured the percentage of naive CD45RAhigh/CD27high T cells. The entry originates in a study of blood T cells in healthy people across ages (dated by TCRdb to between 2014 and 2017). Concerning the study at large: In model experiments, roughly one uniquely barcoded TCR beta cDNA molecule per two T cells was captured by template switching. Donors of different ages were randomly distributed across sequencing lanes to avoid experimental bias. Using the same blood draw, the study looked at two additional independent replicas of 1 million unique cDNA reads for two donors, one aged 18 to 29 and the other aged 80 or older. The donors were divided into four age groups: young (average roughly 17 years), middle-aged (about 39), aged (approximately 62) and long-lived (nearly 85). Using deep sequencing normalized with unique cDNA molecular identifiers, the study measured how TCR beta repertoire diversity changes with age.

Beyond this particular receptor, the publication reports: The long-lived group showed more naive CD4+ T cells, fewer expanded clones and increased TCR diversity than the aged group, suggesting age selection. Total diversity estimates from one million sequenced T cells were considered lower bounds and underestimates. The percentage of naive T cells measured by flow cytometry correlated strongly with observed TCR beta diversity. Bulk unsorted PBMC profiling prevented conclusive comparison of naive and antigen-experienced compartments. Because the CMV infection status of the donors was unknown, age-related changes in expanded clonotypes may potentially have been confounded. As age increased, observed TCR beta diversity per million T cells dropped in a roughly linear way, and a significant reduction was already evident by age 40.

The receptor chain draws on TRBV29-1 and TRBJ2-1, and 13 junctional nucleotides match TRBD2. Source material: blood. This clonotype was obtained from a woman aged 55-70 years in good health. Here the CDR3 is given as CSVLPLAGGGDEQFF. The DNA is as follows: TGCAGCGTACTTCCACTAGCGGGAGGGGGGGATGAGCAGTTCTTC.